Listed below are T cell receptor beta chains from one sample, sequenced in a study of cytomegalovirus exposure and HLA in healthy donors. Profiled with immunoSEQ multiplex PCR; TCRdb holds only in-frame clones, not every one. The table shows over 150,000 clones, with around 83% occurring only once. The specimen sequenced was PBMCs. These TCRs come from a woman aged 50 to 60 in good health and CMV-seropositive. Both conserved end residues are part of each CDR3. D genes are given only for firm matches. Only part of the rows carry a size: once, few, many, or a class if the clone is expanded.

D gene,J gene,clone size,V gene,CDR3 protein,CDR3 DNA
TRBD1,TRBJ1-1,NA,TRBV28,CASSPTGGETEAFF,TGTGCCAGCAGTCCAACAGGGGGCGAGACTGAAGCTTTCTTT
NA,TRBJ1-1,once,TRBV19,CASSGRGGATEAFF,TGTGCCAGTAGTGGGCGGGGGGGGGCCACTGAAGCTTTCTTT
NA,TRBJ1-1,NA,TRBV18,CASSPNRDNMNTEAFF,TGTGCCAGCTCACCCAATCGGGACAACATGAACACTGAAGCTTTCTTT
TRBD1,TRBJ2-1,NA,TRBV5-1,CASSLAPGQGYNEQFF,TGCGCCAGCAGTCTGGCCCCGGGACAGGGCTACAATGAGCAGTTCTTC
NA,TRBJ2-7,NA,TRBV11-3,CASSLLQASGQYF,TGTGCCAGCAGCTTACTACAAGCGAGCGGGCAGTACTTC
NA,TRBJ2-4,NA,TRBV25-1,CASSAAQGGAKNSQYF,TGTGCCAGCAGTGCTGCACAGGGGGGGGCCAAAAACAGTCAGTACTTC
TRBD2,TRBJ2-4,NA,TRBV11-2,CASSLGLAGGDIQYF,TGTGCCAGCAGCTTGGGACTAGCGGGAGGGGACATTCAGTACTTC
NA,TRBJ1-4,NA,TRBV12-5,CASGLVLPVASTNEKLFF,TGTGCTAGTGGTTTGGTGTTACCCGTAGCTTCAACTAATGAAAAACTGTTTTTT
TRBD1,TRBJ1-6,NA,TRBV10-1,CASSRDRAGSPLHF,TGCGCCAGCAGTCGCGACAGGGCCGGTTCACCCCTCCACTTT
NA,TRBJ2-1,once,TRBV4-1,CASSQVGGSYNEQFF,TGCGCCAGCAGCCAAGTAGGGGGTTCCTACAATGAGCAGTTCTTC
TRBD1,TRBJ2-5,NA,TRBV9,CASSGQGLGETQYF,TGTGCCAGCAGCGGACAGGGTTTGGGGGAGACCCAGTACTTC
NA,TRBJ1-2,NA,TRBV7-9,CSSSRITGTNYGYTF,TGTTCCAGCAGTCGTATTACAGGAACCAACTATGGCTACACCTTC
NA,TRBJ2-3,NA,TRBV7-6,CASSPLGTDTQYF,TGTGCCAGCAGCCCCCTAGGCACAGATACGCAGTATTTT
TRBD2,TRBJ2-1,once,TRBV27,CASSQRGSYNEQFF,TGTGCCAGCAGTCAGCGGGGGTCCTACAATGAGCAGTTCTTC
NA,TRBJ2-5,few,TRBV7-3,CASRPTGIERETQYF,TGTGCCAGCAGGCCGACGGGGATCGAACGGGAGACCCAGTACTTC
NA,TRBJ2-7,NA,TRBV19,CASSISPAEGYEQYF,TGTGCCAGTAGTATTTCCCCGGCTGAGGGCTACGAGCAGTACTTC
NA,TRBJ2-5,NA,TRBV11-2,CASSLRVKGRETQYF,TGTGCCAGCAGCCTACGTGTTAAGGGGCGGGAGACCCAGTACTTC
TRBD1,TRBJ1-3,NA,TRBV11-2,CASSLGTGSYGNTIYF,TGTGCCAGCAGCTTGGGGACAGGGTCTTACGGAAACACCATATATTTT
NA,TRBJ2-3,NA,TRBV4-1,CASSQDPASVYTDTQYF,TGCGCCAGCAGCCAAGATCCCGCTAGTGTCTACACAGATACGCAGTATTTT
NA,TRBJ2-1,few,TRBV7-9,CASSFLTSQTHNEQFF,TGTGCCAGCAGCTTCTTGACATCTCAAACCCACAATGAGCAGTTCTTC
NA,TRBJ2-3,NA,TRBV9,CASSGTRGDTQYF,TGTGCCAGCAGCGGTACGAGGGGGGATACGCAGTATTTT
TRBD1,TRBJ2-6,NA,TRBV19,CASSPQTGLAGVLTF,TGTGCCAGTAGTCCGCAGACAGGGCTTGCTGGCGTCCTGACTTTC
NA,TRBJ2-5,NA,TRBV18,CASSPGREETQYF,TGTGCCAGCTCACCGGGCAGGGAAGAGACCCAGTACTTC
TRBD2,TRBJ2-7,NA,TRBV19,CASSIEGLAGGSYEQYF,TGTGCCAGTAGTATAGAAGGACTAGCGGGAGGATCCTACGAGCAGTACTTC
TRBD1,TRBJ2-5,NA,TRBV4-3,CASSQVTGEETQYF,TGCGCCAGCAGCCAGGTAACAGGGGAAGAGACCCAGTACTTC
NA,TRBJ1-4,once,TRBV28,CASSSPGGGEGEKLFF,TGTGCCAGCAGTTCCCCGGGGGGGGGAGAAGGGGAAAAACTGTTTTTT
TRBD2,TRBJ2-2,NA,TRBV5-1,CASSLAAGAHTGELFF,TGCGCCAGCAGCTTGGCAGCGGGAGCGCACACCGGGGAGCTGTTTTTT
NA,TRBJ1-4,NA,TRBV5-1,CASSLPDEKLFF,TGCGCCAGCAGCCTACCTGATGAAAAACTGTTTTTT
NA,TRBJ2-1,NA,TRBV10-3,CAISEMRSGWVF,TGTGCCATCAGTGAGATGAGGTCTGGTTGGGTCTTC
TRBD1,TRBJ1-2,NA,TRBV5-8,CASRTGTALNYGYTF,TGTGCCAGCAGGACCGGGACAGCTTTAAACTATGGCTACACCTTC
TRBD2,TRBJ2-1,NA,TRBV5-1,CASSLRAGSSYNEQFF,TGCGCCAGCAGCTTGCGAGCGGGGAGCTCCTACAATGAGCAGTTCTTC
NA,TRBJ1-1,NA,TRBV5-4,CASSLSTMNTEAFF,TGTGCCAGCAGCTTGTCTACTATGAACACTGAAGCTTTCTTT
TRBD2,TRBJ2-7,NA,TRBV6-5,CASSYSKLAGAYEQYF,TGTGCCAGCAGTTACTCGAAACTAGCGGGGGCCTACGAGCAGTACTTC
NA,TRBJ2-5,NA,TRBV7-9,CASSFGETQYF,TGTGCCAGCAGCTTCGGAGAGACCCAGTACTTC
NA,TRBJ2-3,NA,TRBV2,CASSETSGSTDTQYF,TGTGCCAGCAGTGAAACCAGCGGTAGCACAGATACGCAGTATTTT
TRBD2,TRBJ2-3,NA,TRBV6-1,CASSELAGGPGTDTQYF,TGTGCCAGCAGTGAACTAGCGGGGGGGCCAGGCACAGATACGCAGTATTTT
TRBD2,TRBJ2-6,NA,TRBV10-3,CAISESKRGGSGANVLTF,TGTGCCATCAGTGAGTCAAAGCGGGGGGGCTCTGGGGCCAACGTCCTGACTTTC
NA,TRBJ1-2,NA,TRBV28,CASSGVNYGYTF,TGTGCCAGCAGTGGAGTGAACTATGGCTACACCTTC
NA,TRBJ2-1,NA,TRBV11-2,CASSLVRPRYNEQFF,TGTGCCAGCAGCTTAGTTCGTCCCCGGTACAATGAGCAGTTCTTC
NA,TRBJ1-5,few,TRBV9,CASSVEPRLYQPQHF,TGTGCCAGCAGCGTAGAACCAAGACTTTATCAGCCCCAGCATTTT
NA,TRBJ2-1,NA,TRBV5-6,CASSWSYNEQFF,TGTGCCAGCAGCTGGAGTTACAATGAGCAGTTCTTC
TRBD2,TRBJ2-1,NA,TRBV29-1,CSAEGVLRLAGPQQFF,TGCAGCGCCGAGGGGGTTCTTAGACTAGCGGGACCCCAACAGTTCTTC
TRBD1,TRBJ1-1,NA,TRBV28,CASSLGTGGHTEAFF,TGTGCCAGCAGTTTAGGGACAGGGGGCCACACTGAAGCTTTCTTT
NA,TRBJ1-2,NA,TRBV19,CASSTRQPVYGYTF,TGTGCCAGTAGTACCAGACAGCCGGTTTATGGCTACACCTTC
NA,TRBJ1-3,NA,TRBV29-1,CSVAGGGDRSGNTIYF,TGCAGCGTTGCGGGAGGAGGCGATCGCTCTGGAAACACCATATATTTT
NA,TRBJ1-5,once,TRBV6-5,CASSTGRGQPQHF,TGTGCCAGCAGTACAGGGAGGGGTCAGCCCCAGCATTTT
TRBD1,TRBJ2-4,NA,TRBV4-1,CASSYRDRENIQYF,TGCGCCAGCAGCTACCGGGACAGGGAAAACATTCAGTACTTC
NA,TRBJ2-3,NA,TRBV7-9,CASSTGSTDTQYF,TGTGCCAGCTCGACAGGTAGCACAGATACGCAGTATTTT
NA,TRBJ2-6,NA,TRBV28,CASSYKPYLYLSSGANVLTF,TGTGCCAGCAGCTATAAACCCTACCTCTATCTCTCCTCTGGGGCCAACGTCCTGACTTTC
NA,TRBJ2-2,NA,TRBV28,CASSSRRNSNTGELFF,TGTGCCAGCAGTTCTAGACGGAACTCGAACACCGGGGAGCTGTTTTTT
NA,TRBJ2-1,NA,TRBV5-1,CASSLGQFEQFF,TGCGCCAGCAGCTTGGGACAGTTTGAGCAGTTCTTC
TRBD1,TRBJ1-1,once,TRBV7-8,CASSLVDRGSTEAFF,TGTGCCAGCAGCTTAGTGGACAGGGGAAGTACTGAAGCTTTCTTT